The 18 T cell receptor beta chains below were found in one sample sequenced in a study of T cells expressing NK-cell markers (dated by TCRdb to the early 2020s). The receptor library was made with 5' RACE. The run used an Illumina HiSeq 2000. Based on TCRdb reprocessing of the reads, there is one entry per CDR3 protein sequence, and DNA is missing. The sample's table lists a count of around 380,000 distinct CDR3 sequences. The ten largest clones represent around 10% of the sample. The specimen was blood T cells: a sorted CD56 or NKG2C T cell subset, CD4+ or CD8+ T cells, or bulk PBMC T cells (not recorded which). Receptors originate from a woman aged 45-65 years in good health. Donor details come from another sample of the same person, matched by shared clones.

The chain uses TRBV5-1 and TRBJ2-1; checking the TCRdb D call of TRBD2 is not possible without DNA. The CDR3 totals 19 residues. CDR1 is SGHRS, CDR2 YFSETQ, per germline. The CDR3 protein is CASSPRGSGRANSYNEQFF.

The chain employs TRBV7-8 and TRBJ2-3; the D gene TCRdb calls, TRBD2, cannot be checked with no DNA. The CDR3 spans 16 residues. Germline loops: CDR1 SGHVS, CDR2 FQNEAQ. CDR3 region: CASSLKAGAPGDTQYF. Complete variable domain (other parts from reference TRBV7-8 and TRBJ2-3): GAGVSQSPRYKVAKRGQDVALRCDPISGHVSLFWYQQALGQGPEFLTYFQNEAQLDKSGLPSDRFFAERPEGSVSTLKIQRTQQEDSAVYLCASSLKAGAPGDTQYFGPGTRLTVL.

The V call is TRBV4-2, the J call TRBJ2-3. The length of the CDR3 is 13 residues. CDR1 and CDR2 from the germline V gene are LGHNA and YNFKEQ. The CDR3 reads CASSQVVGDTQYF.

This CDR3 is CASSILGQGVTDTQYF. The V gene is TRBV19, the J gene TRBJ2-3; lacking DNA, the TRBD1 call made by TCRdb goes unchecked. The CDR3 totals 16 residues. CDR1 and CDR2 (germline): LNHDA, SQIVND (reference sequence). Using reference TRBV19 and TRBJ2-3 for the parts outside the CDR3, the full variable domain is DGGITQSPKYLFRKEGQNVTLSCEQNLNHDAMYWYRQDPGQGLRLIYYSQIVNDFQKGDIAEGYSVSREKKESFPLTVTSAQKNPTAFYLCASSILGQGVTDTQYFGPGTRLTVL.

The V gene is TRBV4-1, the J gene TRBJ1-1. CDR1 and CDR2 from the germline V gene are MGHRA and YSYEKL. This CDR3 spans 14 amino acids. CDR3 loop: CASSQERANTEAFF.

V is TRBV12-3 or TRBV12-4 and J is TRBJ2-5. The CDR3 covers 13 residues. The CDR3 spells CASKKEDEETQYF.

This CDR3 is CASSLFGLAGGDEQFF. V usage is TRBV12-3 or TRBV12-4 and J usage is TRBJ2-1; TCRdb names TRBD2, which stays unverified in the absence of DNA. CDR3 size: 16 residues.

V usage is TRBV20-1 and J usage is TRBJ2-1; the D gene TCRdb calls, TRBD1, cannot be checked with no DNA. The V gene's germline CDR1 is DFQATT and CDR2 SNEGSKA (reference sequence). The CDR3 runs 17 residues. CDR3 region: CSARDLTGTSSYNEQFF.

The V call is TRBV12-3 or TRBV12-4, the J call TRBJ1-4; TCRdb proposes TRBD1, but this gene call is untestable without DNA. The CDR3 is 16 residues long. The CDR3 sequence: CASSFGRGGRNEKLFF.

V and J are TRBV5-1 and TRBJ2-1; no DNA is available, so the TRBD2 call from TCRdb remains unchecked. Germline assignment: CDR1 SGHRS and CDR2 YFSETQ. The CDR3 has 13 residues. The CDR3 sequence is CASSLAVSNEQFF.

V and J are TRBV27 and TRBJ1-5. The germline V gene has CDR1 MNHEY and CDR2 SMNVEV (reference sequence). This CDR3 contains 15 residues. The CDR3 region is CASSQRSAFNQPQHF.

The rearrangement links TRBV12-3 or TRBV12-4 to TRBJ2-3; the TCRdb call, TRBD2, lacks DNA for checking. The CDR3 has 16 amino acids. The CDR3 protein is CASSSNHKREADTQYF.

The rearrangement uses TRBV11-2 and TRBJ2-1; TCRdb names TRBD2, which stays unverified in the absence of DNA. Per the germline V gene, CDR1 is SGHAT and CDR2 is FQNNGV. The CDR3 length is 16 residues. The CDR3 region is CASSLGLRRMDNEQFF.

V and J are TRBV20-1 and TRBJ2-1; TCRdb's D call, TRBD2, is unchecked because there is no DNA. CDR1 is DFQATT, CDR2 SNEGSKA, per germline (reference sequence). CDR3 length: 17 amino acids. CDR3 in amino acids: CSARDDLTSGGGNEQFF.

The V call is TRBV14, the J call TRBJ2-2; TCRdb reports TRBD1, a call that lacks DNA to check it against. The CDR3 runs 19 residues. Germline CDR1 SGHDN, CDR2 FVKESK. Here the CDR3 reads CASSQGSGGRDRVIGELFF.

The V and J genes are TRBV6-1 and TRBJ1-2; the D call from TCRdb, TRBD1, cannot be confirmed without DNA. CDR1 and CDR2 from the germline V gene are MNHNS and SASEGT. The CDR3 is 15 residues long. CDR3 sequence reads: CASRVSQGASYGYTF.

This chain joins TRBV10-3 and TRBJ1-4. Looked up from germline, CDR1 is ENHRY and CDR2 is SYGVKD. The CDR3 covers 14 residues. This CDR3 reads CAISRVATNEKLFF.

The V and J genes are TRBV20-1 and TRBJ2-1; TCRdb's assignment of TRBD2 cannot be checked, as there is no DNA. The CDR3 spans 15 residues. CDR1 and CDR2 (germline): DFQATT, SNEGSKA (reference sequence). CDR3 in amino acids: CSARLTSGPGNEQFF.